These 23 T cell receptor beta chains were all obtained from the same sample, sequenced in a study of T-cell memory formation after mild COVID-19. One entry per CDR3 protein, called by TCRdb with MiXCR from the 5' RACE reads. The sample contains some 350,000 distinct CDR3 sequences, over 10% of which appear only once. Sequencing was done on a sample of PBMCs or a T cell subset sorted from them (not recorded which). Receptor source: a man between 18 and 29 years old who had mild COVID-19 (a few samples of this study predate the infection). Cell type and time point are not known.

CDR3 sequence reads: CASSISGHGETQYF. CDR3 DNA sequence: TGTGCCAGTAGTATCTCTGGCCACGGAGAGACCCAGTACTTC. This chain connects TRBV19 to TRBJ2-5; D is undetermined. Germline V gives CDR1 LNHDA, CDR2 SQIVND (reference sequence). This CDR3 contains 14 residues. V was cut by 3 bases and J by 4 bases, with 12 bases left in between.

This clonotype was detected only a few times. The chain uses TRBV14 and TRBJ1-1, with no clear D. Germline-derived CDR1 and CDR2 are SGHDN and FVKESK. The V end was cut by 4 bases, the J end by 1 base, with 10 bases between. The CDR3 has 14 amino acids. The CDR3 nucleotides are TGTGCCAGCAGCCGACGACTTGGGAACACTGAAGCTTTCTTT. Amino acids: CASSRRLGNTEAFF. Using reference TRBV14 and TRBJ1-1 for the parts outside the CDR3, the full variable domain is EAGVTQFPSHSVIEKGQTVTLRCDPISGHDNLYWYRRVMGKEIKFLLHFVKESKQDESGMPNNRFLAERTGGTYSTLKVQPAELEDSGVYFCASSRRLGNTEAFFGQGTRLTVV.

V is TRBV12-3 or TRBV12-4 and J is TRBJ1-5; tentatively, D is TRBD1 (5 bases). This CDR3 is 17 amino acids long. The ends were cut back, 3 bases at V and 0 bases at J, with 15 bases in the middle. In nucleotides, the CDR3 is TGTGCCAGCAGTTTTGGTATCGGGGACCATAGCAATCAGCCCCAGCATTTT. Protein: CASSFGIGDHSNQPQHF.

This clonotype was observed many times. The chain has TRBV6-2 or TRBV6-3 and TRBJ1-1; the D is unclear. The CDR3 is 12 residues long. The germline V gene has CDR1 MNHEY and CDR2 SVGEGT. V shed 4 bases and J shed 7 bases, with 10 bases lying between them. For the CDR3, the DNA is TGTGCCAGCAGTTCCCAAGGAGATGAAGCTTTCTTT. It specifies CASSSQGDEAFF.

Regarding this clonotype: At one end, the junction sequence differs from germline, possibly due to a read error. The chain recombines TRBV5-1 with TRBJ1-4; D is ambiguous. The CDR3 is made up of 14 amino acids. The germline CDR1 and CDR2 sequences are SGHRS and YFSETQ. Here the CDR3 reads CASSLVEGGEVGVF. In nucleotides, the CDR3 is TGCGCCAGCAGCTTGGTGGAGGGCGGCGAAGTCGGGGTTTTT.

This clonotype was seen more than once but under ten times. The chain combines TRBV5-1 with TRBJ2-3, with TRBD2 matching 8 bases. J lost 4 bases, V lost 4 bases, and 5 bases had no gene match. This CDR3 is built from 14 residues. In germline, CDR1 is SGHRS, CDR2 YFSETQ. CDR3 sequence: CASSPGGRADTQYF. Written as DNA, the CDR3 is TGCGCCAGCAGCCCGGGGGGGCGAGCAGATACGCAGTATTTT.

This clonotype occurred a few times. The genes are TRBV6-2 or TRBV6-3 and TRBJ2-5; 13 positions agree with TRBD2. Germline assignment: CDR1 MNHEY and CDR2 SVGEGT. The V gene end was trimmed by 6 bases and the J gene end by 4 bases; junction bases not matched to a gene: 20. There are 20 residues in the CDR3. CDR3 nucleotide sequence: TGTGCCAGCAGGCGCCAACTAGCGGGGGGGCGAGTCGAGAGGACAGAGACCCAGTACTTC. It yields the protein CASRRQLAGGRVERTETQYF.

There are a few counts of this clonotype. The chain couples TRBV30 to TRBJ2-1; TRBD2 matches at 7 bases. This CDR3 is built from 12 residues. Germline V gene lookup returns CDR1 GTSNPN and CDR2 SVGIG (reference sequence). V shed 0 bases and J 10 bases; nucleotides not matched to a gene: 3. The CDR3 reads CAWSVLGLEQFF. The CDR3, as DNA: TGTGCCTGGAGTGTACTGGGACTAGAGCAGTTCTTC.

This clonotype was detected only once. The J gene is TRBJ1-2, the V gene TRBV6-5, with 7 bases fitting TRBD1. This CDR3 has 15 residues. The V segment lost 10 bases and the J segment 4 bases; nucleotides outside the gene matches: 15. Germline lookup yields CDR1 MNHEY and CDR2 SVGAGI. CDR3 in amino acids: CANSRPSTGSYGYTF. CDR3 nucleotide sequence: TGTGCCAACAGCCGCCCCTCGACAGGGAGCTATGGCTACACCTTC.

This clonotype has only a few counts. This chain links TRBV6-5 with TRBJ2-1; TRBD1 aligns across 11 bases. CDR3 length: 16 residues. V was pared by 0 bases and J by 8 bases, with 6 bases of the junction left unmatched. CDR1 is MNHEY, CDR2 SVGAGI, per germline. This CDR3 is CASSYSDRGREDEQFF. The CDR3 DNA follows: TGTGCCAGCAGTTACTCGGACAGGGGGCGGGAGGATGAGCAGTTCTTC.

The rearrangement links TRBV2 to TRBJ2-1; D may be TRBD1 (6 bases). CDR3 length: 16 residues. Per germline, CDR1 SNHLY and CDR2 FYNNEI. Trimming took 6 bases from V and 0 from J, leaving 15 bases between them. CDR3 sequence reads: CASRGATGSSYNEQFF. In DNA, the CDR3 is TGTGCCAGCAGGGGGGCCACGGGGAGCTCCTACAATGAGCAGTTCTTC. The variable domain in full, with the rest retrieved from reference TRBV2 and TRBJ2-1, is EPEVTQTPSHQVTQMGQEVILRCVPISNHLYFYWYRQILGQKVEFLVSFYNNEISEKSEIFDDQFSVERPDGSNFTLKIRSTKLEDSAMYFCASRGATGSSYNEQFFGPGTRLTVL.

The chain combines TRBV15 with TRBJ2-3; maybe TRBD1 (6 bases). This CDR3 has 14 residues. Trimming took 0 bases from V and 4 from J, leaving 8 bases between them. The germline V gene has CDR1 LNHNV and CDR2 YYDKDF (reference sequence). The CDR3 DNA sequence: TGTGCCACCAGCAGAGATAAGGGGGCAGATACGCAGTATTTT. Its translation: CATSRDKGADTQYF.

V is TRBV20-1 and J is TRBJ1-2; 8 bases agree with TRBD1. The CDR3 is 15 residues long. V shed 2 bases and J 3 bases; nucleotides not matched to a gene: 8. Germline CDR1 is DFQATT and CDR2 is SNEGSKA (reference sequence). The CDR3 protein is CSARRRQGNYYGYTF. CDR3 bases: TGCAGTGCTAGACGTAGACAGGGGAACTACTATGGCTACACCTTC.

Only a few counts were recorded for this clonotype. The V and J genes are TRBV7-2 and TRBJ2-7, with 8 bases fitting TRBD1. The CDR3 extends over 15 amino acids. Germline trimming cut 3 bases from V and 3 bases from J; bases unmatched to any gene: 7. Per germline, CDR1 SGHTA and CDR2 FQGNSA. Written as DNA, the CDR3 is TGTGCCAGCAGCTTGCGACAGGGGTCCCACTACGAGCAGTACTTC. This translates into CASSLRQGSHYEQYF.

This clonotype was counted a few times. The V call is TRBV24-1, the J call TRBJ2-1, with D perhaps matching TRBD1 or TRBD2 (5 bases each). CDR1 is KGHDR and CDR2 is SFDVKD in the germline V gene. Trimming shortened V by 7 bases and J by 7 bases, and 13 bases separated the two germline ends. The CDR3 consists of 13 residues. In nucleotides, the CDR3 is TGTGCCACCAGAGGTTCAGGGACGAATGAGCAGTTCTTC. Amino acids: CATRGSGTNEQFF.

This clonotype has only a few counts. CDR3 nucleotide sequence: TGTGCCAGCAGCTTAGTTTCCCGCAGCGGGGGGGGAGGCGATGAGCAGTTCTTC. Translation: CASSLVSRSGGGGDEQFF. The V gene is TRBV7-6, the J gene TRBJ2-1; 10 positions match TRBD2. The V gene end was trimmed by 1 base and the J gene end by 8 bases; junction bases not matched to a gene: 14. Germline CDR1 and CDR2: SGHVS and FNYEAQ. The CDR3 consists of 18 residues.

The J gene is TRBJ1-4, the V gene TRBV5-1; 7 nucleotides match TRBD1. V lost 0 bases, J lost 8 bases, and 4 bases stayed unmatched. The CDR3 sequence is 14 residues long. In germline, CDR1 is SGHRS, CDR2 YFSETQ. CDR3 nucleotides: TGCGCCAGCAGCTTGGGAGGGGGCAACGAAAAACTGTTTTTT. Translation: CASSLGGGNEKLFF.

The table lists this clonotype with many counts. The J gene is TRBJ1-5, the V gene TRBV5-1; a weak D match, TRBD1 (5 bases). CDR1 and CDR2 (germline): SGHRS, YFSETQ. Trimming stripped 0 bases from V and 6 bases from J, with 13 bases between. The CDR3 consists of 15 residues. This CDR3 reads CASSLATGLGQPQHF. The CDR3 DNA follows: TGCGCCAGCAGCTTGGCCACAGGATTGGGTCAGCCCCAGCATTTT.

This clonotype was observed many times. CDR3 residues: CASSLGAVDTQYF. In DNA form, the CDR3 reads TGTGCCAGCAGTTTGGGAGCGGTAGATACGCAGTATTTT. V and J are TRBV12-3 or TRBV12-4 and TRBJ2-3, with D perhaps TRBD2 (5 bases). The CDR3 totals 13 residues. V lost 3 bases, J lost 5 bases, and 9 bases lay in between.

This clonotype was detected only a few times. The V call is TRBV27, the J call TRBJ1-6; tentative D call: TRBD1 (5 bases). Per the germline V gene, CDR1 is MNHEY and CDR2 is SMNVEV (reference sequence). The V end was cut by 3 bases, the J end by 9 bases, with 15 bases between. This CDR3 has 15 residues. CDR3 coding DNA: TGTGCCAGCAGTTTCGGGCAGGGAGTGGGTTCACCCCTCCACTTT. Encoded protein: CASSFGQGVGSPLHF.

This chain uses TRBV4-3 with TRBJ2-3; no firm D call. The length of the CDR3 is 11 residues. CDR1 is LGHNA, CDR2 YSLEER, per germline. Trimming cost V 2 bases and J 7 bases, with 4 bases left between them. The CDR3 loop reads CASSQLNTQYF. CDR3 bases: TGCGCCAGCAGCCAATTAAATACGCAGTATTTT.

This clonotype was counted a few times. The CDR3 protein is CASSRSFRESDIQYF. The CDR3 region has the DNA TGCGCCAGCAGCCGATCCTTCAGGGAGTCGGACATTCAGTACTTC. The chain recombines TRBV4-1 with TRBJ2-4, with D possibly called TRBD1 or TRBD2 (5 bases each). The germline gives CDR1 MGHRA, CDR2 YSYEKL. Trimming took 4 bases from V and 8 from J, leaving 18 bases between them. CDR3 length: 15 amino acids.

This clonotype was counted many times. The chain employs TRBV7-9 and TRBJ2-5; 7 bases are a match to TRBD1. This CDR3 region has 13 residues. Germline lookup yields CDR1 SEHNR and CDR2 FQNEAQ (reference sequence). The CDR3 here is CATRQGRQETQYF. The CDR3 DNA sequence: TGTGCTACCAGACAGGGCAGACAAGAGACCCAGTACTTC.